This note documents a single T cell receptor (beta chain) sequence. Antigen specificity is unknown. Combining a sample-barcoded 5' primer with a J-beta primer mix, a second PCR ran for roughly 7 to 12 cycles. With 12 random nucleotides, a template-switch adaptor tagged each individual cDNA molecule. TCRdb itself ran the 5' RACE reads through MiXCR, one entry per CDR3 protein. The sample lists fewer than 1 million distinct CDR3 sequences, 40% to 50% seen once, with around 18% in the top ten. The CDR3 runs 14 residues. In germline, CDR1 is SGHRS, CDR2 YFSETQ. J lost 4 bases, V lost 3 bases, and 6 bases had no gene match. The sample belongs to a study of blood T cells in healthy people across ages. General observations from the study: Higher diversity and more naive CD4+ cells were features of long-lived donors, compared to aged donors.

This TCR came from a man in his 60s in good health. The chain couples TRBV5-1 to TRBJ1-1; 7 nucleotides agree with TRBD1. Sample: blood. The CDR3 DNA follows: TGCGCCAGCAGCTCGGATTCAGGGGGCACTGAAGCTTTCTTT. Residues: CASSSDSGGTEAFF.